These T cell receptor beta chains were read from a single sample in a study of a mutant IDH1 vaccine in newly diagnosed glioma. The table came from immunoSEQ multiplex PCR; TCRdb's copy has only in-frame clones and leaves some out. Of approximately 35,000 clones detected, around 90% appear once; the ten largest clones hold approximately 5.1%. Antigens for these TCRs are unknown. The sequences come from PBMCs, collected from a glioma patient whose treatment included an IDH1 peptide vaccine. These receptor sequences come from a woman aged 40 to 50 with glioma. Each CDR3 is given with its conserved first and last residue. The D gene is left open where the match is weak. Size is stated for part of the rows, as once, few or many counts, or as a class when the clone is expanded.

J gene: TRBJ2-1
clone size: .
V gene: TRBV2
D gene: .
CDR3 protein: CASSGTETYNEQFF
CDR3 DNA: TGTGCCAGCAGTGGGACAGAGACCTACAATGAGCAGTTCTTC

J gene: TRBJ1-2
clone size: .
V gene: TRBV2
D gene: TRBD1
CDR3 protein: CASRPGQANYGYTF
CDR3 DNA: TGTGCCAGCAGGCCGGGACAGGCCAACTATGGCTACACCTTC

J gene: TRBJ2-7
clone size: .
V gene: TRBV7-9
D gene: .
CDR3 protein: CASSRDEEQYF
CDR3 DNA: TGTGCCAGCAGCCGGGACGAAGAGCAGTACTTC

J gene: TRBJ2-5
clone size: .
V gene: TRBV7-9
D gene: TRBD2
CDR3 protein: CASGSGRVPIAQETQYF
CDR3 DNA: TGTGCCAGCGGATCCGGGAGGGTTCCGATAGCTCAAGAGACCCAGTACTTC

J gene: TRBJ1-1
clone size: .
V gene: TRBV30
D gene: .
CDR3 protein: CAWSAQGNTEAFF
CDR3 DNA: TGTGCCTGGAGTGCTCAGGGGAACACTGAAGCTTTCTTT

J gene: TRBJ1-1
clone size: .
V gene: TRBV18
D gene: .
CDR3 protein: CASSPGPSNTEAFF
CDR3 DNA: TGTGCCAGCTCGCCCGGTCCCTCTAACACTGAAGCTTTCTTT

J gene: TRBJ1-1
clone size: .
V gene: TRBV10-3
D gene: .
CDR3 protein: CAITVDTLNTEAFF
CDR3 DNA: TGTGCCATCACCGTAGACACACTGAACACTGAAGCTTTCTTT

J gene: TRBJ2-5
clone size: once
V gene: TRBV2
D gene: .
CDR3 protein: CASTFGGQETQYF
CDR3 DNA: TGTGCCAGCACGTTCGGAGGCCAGGAGACCCAGTACTTC

J gene: TRBJ2-2
clone size: .
V gene: TRBV7-7
D gene: .
CDR3 protein: CASSLQPNTGELFF
CDR3 DNA: TGTGCTAGCAGCCTACAACCGAACACCGGGGAGCTGTTTTTT

J gene: TRBJ1-2
clone size: .
V gene: TRBV6-5
D gene: .
CDR3 protein: CASSLPEGKYTF
CDR3 DNA: TGTGCCAGCAGTTTACCCGAGGGGAAGTACACCTTC

J gene: TRBJ1-2
clone size: .
V gene: TRBV4-3
D gene: .
CDR3 protein: CASSQGTPRGYGYTF
CDR3 DNA: TGCGCCAGCAGCCAAGGAACCCCCCGGGGGTATGGCTACACCTTC

J gene: TRBJ2-3
clone size: .
V gene: TRBV6-1
D gene: TRBD2
CDR3 protein: CASSEGRADTQYF
CDR3 DNA: TGTGCCAGCAGTGAGGGGAGGGCAGATACGCAGTATTTT

J gene: TRBJ1-1
clone size: .
V gene: TRBV27
D gene: .
CDR3 protein: CASSLTDFGGERAEAFF
CDR3 DNA: TGTGCCAGCAGTTTAACCGACTTTGGCGGGGAGCGCGCTGAAGCTTTCTTT

J gene: TRBJ2-7
clone size: .
V gene: TRBV5-4
D gene: .
CDR3 protein: CASSSPPREQYF
CDR3 DNA: TGTGCCAGCAGCTCCCCCCCCCGGGAGCAGTACTTC

J gene: TRBJ2-1
clone size: .
V gene: TRBV15
D gene: TRBD2
CDR3 protein: CATSRDFRGGGYEQFF
CDR3 DNA: TGTGCCACCAGCAGAGATTTCCGGGGGGGCGGCTATGAGCAGTTCTTC

J gene: TRBJ1-1
clone size: .
V gene: TRBV29-1
D gene: .
CDR3 protein: CSVIELNTEAFF
CDR3 DNA: TGCAGCGTGATTGAGTTGAACACTGAAGCTTTCTTT